The 16 T cell receptor beta chains presented below share a single source sample, sequenced in a study of patients and donors after allogeneic stem cell transplantation. In TCRdb, the RT-PCR reads were re-called with MiXCR into one record per CDR3 protein. The table has about a million distinct CDR3 sequences, 15% to 20% seen once. Sequenced sample: blood, either unsorted or a sorted T cell fraction (not recorded which). The receptors were sampled from a human donor who was either an allogeneic HSCT recipient or a stem cell or donor lymphocyte infusion donor (not recorded which). It is not recorded whose cells these are; they may come from a transplant donor.

V is TRBV9 and J is TRBJ2-7, with D tentatively TRBD1 (5 bases). Germline CDR1 reads SGDLS; CDR2 reads YYNGEE. The CDR3 sequence is 17 residues long. V was pared by 4 bases and J by 0 bases, with 20 bases between. The CDR3 bases are TGTGCCAGCAGCCCTCCCCCCGCCGACAGCAGCTCCTACGAGCAGTACTTC. As protein: CASSPPPADSSSYEQYF. The variable domain in full, completed from reference TRBV9 and TRBJ2-7, reads DSGVTQTPKHLITATGQRVTLRCSPRSGDLSVYWYQQSLDQGLQFLIQYYNGEERAKGNILERFSAQQFPDLHSELNLSSLELGDSALYFCASSPPPADSSSYEQYFGPGTRLTVT.

This clonotype was counted ten times or more. The CDR3 here is CASSSWLAGPFTDTQYF. DNA of the CDR3: TGCGCCAGCAGCTCATGGCTAGCGGGACCGTTCACAGATACGCAGTATTTT. This chain connects TRBV5-1 to TRBJ2-3; 9 bases are a match to TRBD2. Germline V gene sequence: CDR1 SGHRS, CDR2 YFSETQ. The CDR3 is made up of 17 amino acids. V lost 3 bases to trimming and J lost 2 bases; unmatched junction nucleotides: 10.

In its sample, this clonotype was seen a few times. The gene calls are TRBV7-2 and TRBJ1-1, with a possible D match to TRBD1 (5 bases). The CDR3 is 14 amino acids. Germline V gene sequence: CDR1 SGHTA, CDR2 FQGNSA. Trimming left V 4 bases short and J 9 bases short, with 18 bases between. The CDR3 DNA sequence: TGTGCCAGCAGCTCCTCCCATGGGGGTTGGAAAGCTTTCTTT. It yields the protein CASSSSHGGWKAFF.

The V and J genes are TRBV25-1 and TRBJ1-6; 8 nucleotides line up with TRBD1. The CDR3 consists of 16 residues. Germline loops: CDR1 MGHDK, CDR2 SYGVNS. V gave up 3 bases and J gave up 4 bases; unmatched junction bases: 5. The CDR3 nucleotides read TGTGCCAGCAGTGACCTAACAGGGGGTTATAATTCACCCCTCCACTTT. Translating it yields CASSDLTGGYNSPLHF.

This clonotype showed up just a few times. The chain combines TRBV12-3 or TRBV12-4 with TRBJ1-2, with D tentatively TRBD1 (5 bases). The ends were cut back, 5 bases at V and 4 bases at J, with 14 bases in the middle. CDR3 length: 14 residues. The CDR3 nucleotides are TGTGCCAGCAGTCAGCAGGGAAAGAGCTATGGCTACACCTTC. It yields the protein CASSQQGKSYGYTF.

CDR3 DNA sequence: TGCAGTGCACGCCCTTGGGGAGGAGTACAAGAGACCCAGTACTTC. This codes for CSARPWGGVQETQYF. The chain is built from TRBV20-1 and TRBJ2-5, with a possible D match to TRBD2 (6 bases). Looked up from germline, CDR1 is DFQATT and CDR2 is SNEGSKA (reference sequence). The CDR3 has 15 residues. V was clipped by 6 bases and J by 2 bases, with 19 bases between them.

This chain connects TRBV5-6 to TRBJ2-2, with 9 bases identical to TRBD1. Germline V gene lookup returns CDR1 SGHDT and CDR2 YYEEEE. The CDR3 is 14 amino acids. Trimming removed 2 bases from V and 6 bases from J; junction bases left unmatched: 2. CDR3: CASSFGTGSGELFF. Written as DNA, the CDR3 is TGTGCCAGCAGCTTCGGGACAGGGTCCGGGGAGCTGTTTTTT. The full variable domain, its missing parts supplied by reference TRBV5-6 and TRBJ2-2, is DAGVTQSPTHLIKTRGQQVTLRCSPKSGHDTVSWYQQALGQGPQFIFQYYEEEERQRGNFPDRFSGHQFPNYSSELNVNALLLGDSALYLCASSFGTGSGELFFGEGSRLTVL.

This clonotype was seen a few times. The genes are TRBV10-3 and TRBJ1-5; possible D gene TRBD1, 6 bases. CDR1 is ENHRY and CDR2 is SYGVKD in the germline V gene. CDR3 size: 15 residues. Trimming took off 4 bases at V and 0 bases at J, with 10 bases between the two ends. The CDR3 nucleotides are TGTGCCATCAGTGTAGGGGGACCTAGCAATCAGCCCCAGCATTTT. Encoded protein: CAISVGGPSNQPQHF.

In its sample, this clonotype was seen a few times. The chain has TRBV3-1 and TRBJ2-1; TRBD2 agrees at 7 bases. The CDR3 consists of 15 residues. CDR1 is LGHDT and CDR2 is YNNKEL in the germline V gene (reference sequence). V was clipped by 1 base and J by 4 bases; unmatched bases: 4. CDR3 DNA sequence: TGTGCCAGCAGCCAAGGGCGGGAGCGGTACAATGAGCAGTTCTTC. The encoded protein is CASSQGRERYNEQFF.

This clonotype was counted a few times. V and J are TRBV15 and TRBJ2-3, with 9 bases aligning to TRBD2. V lost 0 bases and J lost 4; bases outside the gene matches: 5. CDR1 and CDR2 from the germline V gene are LNHNV and YYDKDF (reference sequence). The CDR3 is 16 residues long. CDR3 loop: CATSRDRGRAPDTQYF. DNA for the CDR3: TGTGCCACCAGCAGAGATCGCGGGAGGGCCCCAGATACGCAGTATTTT.

V is TRBV3-1 and J is TRBJ1-4; 7 bases are shared with TRBD1. The length of the CDR3 is 15 residues. V dropped 5 bases and J dropped 5; count of bases not matched to a gene: 8. The germline gives CDR1 LGHDT, CDR2 YNNKEL (reference sequence). In nucleotides, the CDR3 is TGTGCCAGCAGCTCGAGGACAGGACAGAATGAAAAACTGTTTTTT. It codes for CASSSRTGQNEKLFF.

This clonotype was found a few times. The V call is TRBV15, the J call TRBJ2-7, with D perhaps matching TRBD2 (6 bases). The V gene lost 5 bases and the J gene lost 5 bases, with 16 bases spanning the gap. CDR3 size: 14 residues. CDR1 and CDR2 from the germline V gene are LNHNV and YYDKDF (reference sequence). The CDR3 bases are TGTGCCACCAGCGGAGGGGCGGGAACCCACGAGCAGTACTTC. This sequence encodes CATSGGAGTHEQYF.

The sample holds a few counts of this clonotype. The V and J genes are TRBV6-2 or TRBV6-3 and TRBJ1-5, with D unclear. The CDR3 is 12 amino acids. Germline values: CDR1 MNHEY, CDR2 SVGEGT. V lost 2 bases and J 4 bases, leaving 3 bases between the germline ends. CDR3 residues: CASSYRNQPQHF. The CDR3 DNA sequence: TGTGCCAGCAGTTACCGGAATCAGCCCCAGCATTTT.

This chain connects TRBV10-3 to TRBJ2-3; 11 bases are shared with TRBD2. Trimming took 10 bases from V and 0 from J; bases not matched to a gene: 9. CDR3 length: 16 residues. Germline-derived CDR1 and CDR2 are ENHRY and SYGVKD. As DNA, the CDR3 is TGTGCCACCAAAAAGACTAGCGGGGTGAGCACAGATACGCAGTATTTT. Translation: CATKKTSGVSTDTQYF.

The V and J genes are TRBV30 and TRBJ2-1, with 7 positions matching TRBD2. The V segment lost 2 bases and the J segment 6 bases; nucleotides outside the gene matches: 4. This CDR3 has 13 residues. Germline V gene data show CDR1 as GTSNPN and CDR2 as SVGIG (reference sequence). CDR3: CAWSRRLANEQFF. CDR3 nucleotide sequence: TGTGCCTGGAGTCGCAGACTAGCCAATGAGCAGTTCTTC.

This clonotype was seen only a few times. The rearrangement links TRBV9 to TRBJ2-7; no clear D gene. V was trimmed by 4 bases and J by 3 bases, leaving 14 bases between them. Germline CDR1 is SGDLS and CDR2 is YYNGEE. The CDR3 sequence is 14 residues long. The CDR3 loop is CASSPSATVYEQYF. The CDR3 DNA sequence: TGTGCCAGCAGCCCCTCGGCTACAGTCTACGAGCAGTACTTC.